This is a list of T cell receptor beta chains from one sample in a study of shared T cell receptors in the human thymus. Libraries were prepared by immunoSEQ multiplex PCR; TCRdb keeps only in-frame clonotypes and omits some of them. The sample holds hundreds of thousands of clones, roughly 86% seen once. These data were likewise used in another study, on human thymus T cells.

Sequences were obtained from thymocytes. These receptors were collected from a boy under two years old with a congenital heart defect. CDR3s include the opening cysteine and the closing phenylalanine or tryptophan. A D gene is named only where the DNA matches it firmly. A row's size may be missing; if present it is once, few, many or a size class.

CDR3 protein: CASSPEGGGELFF
CDR3 DNA: TGTGCCAGCAGCCCCGAAGGGGGCGGGGAGCTGTTTTTT
CDR3 length: 13
V gene: TRBV5-6
clone size: -
J gene: TRBJ2-2
D gene: -

CDR3 protein: CASSPTGTGQPQHF
CDR3 DNA: TGTGCCAGCAGCCCGACAGGGACAGGCCAGCCCCAGCATTTT
CDR3 length: 14
V gene: TRBV7-2
clone size: -
J gene: TRBJ1-5
D gene: TRBD1

CDR3 protein: CASSGDRQETQYF
CDR3 DNA: TGTGCCAGCAGCGGAGACAGACAAGAGACCCAGTACTTC
CDR3 length: 13
V gene: TRBV6-5
clone size: -
J gene: TRBJ2-5
D gene: -

CDR3 protein: CASSATGSGTYNSPLHF
CDR3 DNA: TGTGCCAGTAGTGCAACAGGGTCCGGAACCTATAATTCACCCCTCCACTTT
CDR3 length: 17
V gene: TRBV19
clone size: -
J gene: TRBJ1-6
D gene: -

CDR3 protein: CASSLGGDLRSTDTQYF
CDR3 DNA: TGTGCCAGCAGCTTAGGCGGGGACCTCAGGAGCACAGATACGCAGTATTTT
CDR3 length: 17
V gene: TRBV7-2
clone size: once
J gene: TRBJ2-3
D gene: -

CDR3 protein: CASRRDYGYTF
CDR3 DNA: TGTGCCAGCAGGCGTGATTATGGCTACACCTTC
CDR3 length: 11
V gene: TRBV6-5
clone size: once
J gene: TRBJ1-2
D gene: -

CDR3 protein: CASSLPTSGRGDTGELFF
CDR3 DNA: TGTGCCAGCAGTTTACCTACTAGCGGGAGGGGGGACACCGGGGAGCTGTTTTTT
CDR3 length: 18
V gene: TRBV27
clone size: -
J gene: TRBJ2-2
D gene: TRBD2

CDR3 protein: CASSPRETGTSGRESSYNEQFF
CDR3 DNA: TGCGCCAGCAGCCCCAGGGAGACGGGGACTAGCGGGAGAGAAAGCTCCTACAATGAGCAGTTCTTC
CDR3 length: 22
V gene: TRBV4-1
clone size: once
J gene: TRBJ2-1
D gene: TRBD2

CDR3 protein: CASSKRGGLFPDTQYF
CDR3 DNA: TGTGCCAGCAGCAAGCGCGGGGGGCTTTTTCCAGATACGCAGTATTTT
CDR3 length: 16
V gene: TRBV9
clone size: -
J gene: TRBJ2-3
D gene: TRBD2

CDR3 protein: CASSQVAIYNEQFF
CDR3 DNA: TGTGCCAGCAGCCAAGTGGCAATCTACAATGAGCAGTTCTTC
CDR3 length: 14
V gene: TRBV4-2
clone size: -
J gene: TRBJ2-1
D gene: -

CDR3 protein: CASSPRQGLGIQETQYF
CDR3 DNA: TGTGCCAGCAGCCCAAGACAGGGGTTGGGGATCCAAGAGACCCAGTACTTC
CDR3 length: 17
V gene: TRBV7-9
clone size: -
J gene: TRBJ2-5
D gene: TRBD1

CDR3 protein: CASSLAGELFF
CDR3 DNA: TGCGCCAGCAGCTTGGCGGGGGAACTGTTTTTT
CDR3 length: 11
V gene: TRBV5-1
clone size: few
J gene: TRBJ1-4
D gene: -

CDR3 protein: CASSLDTGGVDGYTF
CDR3 DNA: TGTGCCAGCAGCTTAGATACAGGCGGGGTTGACGGCTACACCTTC
CDR3 length: 15
V gene: TRBV7-9
clone size: once
J gene: TRBJ1-2
D gene: -

CDR3 protein: CASRRPGGNTEAFF
CDR3 DNA: TGTGCCAGCAGGCGTCCGGGTGGGAACACTGAAGCTTTCTTT
CDR3 length: 14
V gene: TRBV6-5
clone size: -
J gene: TRBJ1-1
D gene: -

CDR3 protein: CATKRTPATDTYEQYF
CDR3 DNA: TGTGCCACCAAACGGACACCTGCGACAGACACCTACGAGCAGTACTTC
CDR3 length: 16
V gene: TRBV10-3
clone size: -
J gene: TRBJ2-7
D gene: -

CDR3 protein: CASSQDNRANAKNIQYF
CDR3 DNA: TGCGCCAGCAGCCAAGATAACAGGGCAAACGCCAAAAACATTCAGTACTTC
CDR3 length: 17
V gene: TRBV4-3
clone size: -
J gene: TRBJ2-4
D gene: -

CDR3 protein: CASSPPGAGDYNEQFF
CDR3 DNA: TGTGCCAGCAGCCCCCCCGGAGCGGGGGACTACAATGAGCAGTTCTTC
CDR3 length: 16
V gene: TRBV13
clone size: -
J gene: TRBJ2-1
D gene: TRBD2

CDR3 protein: CASSQDLLDTNQPQHF
CDR3 DNA: TGCGCCAGCAGCCAAGATCTTTTGGACACCAATCAGCCCCAGCATTTT
CDR3 length: 16
V gene: TRBV4-1
clone size: -
J gene: TRBJ1-5
D gene: -

CDR3 protein: CASSQTCRDRANNEQFF
CDR3 DNA: TGCGCCAGCAGCCAAACCTGCCGGGACAGAGCTAACAATGAGCAGTTCTTC
CDR3 length: 17
V gene: TRBV4-3
clone size: few
J gene: TRBJ2-1
D gene: TRBD1

CDR3 protein: CASSHSAPTSGTAGELFF
CDR3 DNA: TGCGCCAGCAGCCACTCCGCCCCGACTAGCGGGACGGCCGGGGAGCTGTTTTTT
CDR3 length: 18
V gene: TRBV4-3
clone size: -
J gene: TRBJ2-2
D gene: TRBD2

CDR3 protein: CASSEQGYSNQPQHF
CDR3 DNA: TGTGCCAGCAGTGAACAGGGGTATAGCAATCAGCCCCAGCATTTT
CDR3 length: 15
V gene: TRBV2
clone size: -
J gene: TRBJ1-5
D gene: -

CDR3 protein: CASSSRTGGMRETQYF
CDR3 DNA: TGTGCCAGCAGCTCGAGGACAGGGGGAATGAGGGAGACCCAGTACTTC
CDR3 length: 16
V gene: TRBV7-2
clone size: -
J gene: TRBJ2-5
D gene: TRBD1

CDR3 protein: CASRQTPRGLAKTYEQYF
CDR3 DNA: TGTGCCAGCAGACAAACACCCCGCGGACTAGCGAAGACCTACGAGCAGTACTTC
CDR3 length: 18
V gene: TRBV28
clone size: -
J gene: TRBJ2-7
D gene: TRBD2

CDR3 protein: CASSQDLERNSNQPQHF
CDR3 DNA: TGCGCCAGCAGCCAAGATCTCGAGCGGAATAGCAATCAGCCCCAGCATTTT
CDR3 length: 17
V gene: TRBV4-3
clone size: -
J gene: TRBJ1-5
D gene: -

CDR3 protein: CASSLCGQYSYEQYF
CDR3 DNA: TGTGCCAGCAGTTTATGCGGACAGTACTCCTACGAGCAGTACTTC
CDR3 length: 15
V gene: TRBV28
clone size: -
J gene: TRBJ2-7
D gene: -

CDR3 protein: CASNSSSGVSGANVLTF
CDR3 DNA: TGTGCCAGCAATTCCTCTAGCGGGGTCTCTGGGGCCAACGTCCTGACTTTC
CDR3 length: 17
V gene: TRBV28
clone size: -
J gene: TRBJ2-6
D gene: TRBD2

CDR3 protein: CASSPLWPGTGNQPQHF
CDR3 DNA: TGTGCCAGCAGTCCCTTATGGCCCGGGACAGGCAATCAGCCCCAGCATTTT
CDR3 length: 17
V gene: TRBV28
clone size: -
J gene: TRBJ1-5
D gene: TRBD1

CDR3 protein: CASSKQREPYEQYF
CDR3 DNA: TGTGCCAGCAGCAAACAGCGGGAGCCCTACGAGCAGTACTTC
CDR3 length: 14
V gene: TRBV7-2
clone size: -
J gene: TRBJ2-7
D gene: TRBD2

CDR3 protein: CASKRTGQGGNQPQHF
CDR3 DNA: TGTGCCAGTAAGAGAACCGGACAGGGCGGAAATCAGCCCCAGCATTTT
CDR3 length: 16
V gene: TRBV19
clone size: -
J gene: TRBJ1-5
D gene: TRBD1

CDR3 protein: CASSYGSGEKLFF
CDR3 DNA: TGTGCCAGCAGCTATGGATCGGGGGAAAAACTGTTTTTT
CDR3 length: 13
V gene: TRBV5-8
clone size: -
J gene: TRBJ1-4
D gene: -

CDR3 protein: CASSLSQGEYGYTF
CDR3 DNA: TGTGCCAGCAGTTTATCCCAGGGTGAGTATGGCTACACCTTC
CDR3 length: 14
V gene: TRBV27
clone size: -
J gene: TRBJ1-2
D gene: -

CDR3 protein: CASSLTGHLNTGELFF
CDR3 DNA: TGCGCCAGCAGCTTGACGGGACACCTCAACACCGGGGAGCTGTTTTTT
CDR3 length: 16
V gene: TRBV5-1
clone size: -
J gene: TRBJ2-2
D gene: -

CDR3 protein: CASSQTGGSTGELFF
CDR3 DNA: TGCGCCAGCAGCCAGACCGGGGGGAGTACCGGGGAGCTGTTTTTT
CDR3 length: 15
V gene: TRBV4-3
clone size: few
J gene: TRBJ2-2
D gene: TRBD2

CDR3 protein: CASSVKLQGFTYEQYF
CDR3 DNA: TGTGCCAGCAGTGTAAAATTACAGGGTTTTACCTACGAGCAGTACTTC
CDR3 length: 16
V gene: TRBV6-6
clone size: -
J gene: TRBJ2-7
D gene: -

CDR3 protein: CASSDPPDEKLFF
CDR3 DNA: TGTGCCAGCAGTGATCCGCCGGATGAAAAACTGTTTTTT
CDR3 length: 13
V gene: TRBV6-1
clone size: once
J gene: TRBJ1-4
D gene: -

CDR3 protein: CSVVSQRGYTDTQYF
CDR3 DNA: TGCAGCGTTGTTAGTCAGCGGGGGTACACAGATACGCAGTATTTT
CDR3 length: 15
V gene: TRBV29-1
clone size: -
J gene: TRBJ2-3
D gene: TRBD2

CDR3 protein: CASRTSSPLHF
CDR3 DNA: TGTGCCAGCAGAACAAGTTCACCCCTCCACTTT
CDR3 length: 11
V gene: TRBV6-4
clone size: -
J gene: TRBJ1-6
D gene: -

CDR3 protein: CASTHGGAGTEAFF
CDR3 DNA: TGTGCCAGCACTCACGGGGGGGCGGGGACTGAAGCTTTCTTT
CDR3 length: 14
V gene: TRBV28
clone size: -
J gene: TRBJ1-1
D gene: -

CDR3 protein: CASSLGAGGNNNEQFF
CDR3 DNA: TGTGCCAGCAGCTTAGGGGCGGGAGGGAATAACAATGAGCAGTTCTTC
CDR3 length: 16
V gene: TRBV7-9
clone size: once
J gene: TRBJ2-1
D gene: TRBD2

CDR3 protein: CAWTRQDQGEAFF
CDR3 DNA: TGTGCCTGGACCCGACAGGATCAGGGAGAAGCTTTCTTT
CDR3 length: 13
V gene: TRBV30
clone size: -
J gene: TRBJ1-1
D gene: -

CDR3 protein: CASSWDSNSPLHF
CDR3 DNA: TGTGCCAGCAGCTGGGACAGTAATTCACCCCTCCACTTT
CDR3 length: 13
V gene: TRBV14
clone size: few
J gene: TRBJ1-6
D gene: TRBD1

CDR3 protein: CASSAGRGIRGYTF
CDR3 DNA: TGTGCCAGCAGCGCCGGGCGGGGGATCAGGGGCTACACCTTC
CDR3 length: 14
V gene: TRBV5-6
clone size: -
J gene: TRBJ1-2
D gene: -

CDR3 protein: CASSQDRAGGELFF
CDR3 DNA: TGCGCCAGCAGCCAAGACAGGGCTGGCGGGGAGCTGTTTTTT
CDR3 length: 14
V gene: TRBV4-3
clone size: -
J gene: TRBJ2-2
D gene: -

CDR3 protein: CASSNTGAPREAFF
CDR3 DNA: TGTGCCAGCAGCAACACAGGGGCCCCGAGGGAAGCTTTCTTT
CDR3 length: 14
V gene: TRBV28
clone size: once
J gene: TRBJ1-1
D gene: TRBD1

CDR3 protein: CASSAALAGTQREQFF
CDR3 DNA: TGTGCCAGCAGTGCCGCACTAGCGGGCACCCAACGAGAGCAGTTCTTC
CDR3 length: 16
V gene: TRBV25-1
clone size: -
J gene: TRBJ2-1
D gene: TRBD2

CDR3 protein: CASSDTTSGGSVIRNEQFF
CDR3 DNA: TGTGCCAGCAGTGACACGACTAGCGGGGGGTCAGTTATCCGTAATGAGCAGTTCTTC
CDR3 length: 19
V gene: TRBV6-4
clone size: -
J gene: TRBJ2-1
D gene: TRBD2

CDR3 protein: CASTPQLGQGSNYGYTF
CDR3 DNA: TGCGCCAGCACCCCCCAATTGGGACAGGGGTCTAACTATGGCTACACCTTC
CDR3 length: 17
V gene: TRBV5-1
clone size: -
J gene: TRBJ1-2
D gene: TRBD1

CDR3 protein: CAWSVPVRERAKNIQYF
CDR3 DNA: TGTGCCTGGAGTGTACCGGTAAGAGAGAGGGCCAAAAACATTCAGTACTTC
CDR3 length: 17
V gene: TRBV30
clone size: once
J gene: TRBJ2-4
D gene: -

CDR3 protein: CASSLAQAQETQYF
CDR3 DNA: TGTGCCAGCAGCTTAGCGCAGGCACAAGAGACCCAGTACTTC
CDR3 length: 14
V gene: TRBV11-1
clone size: -
J gene: TRBJ2-5
D gene: -

CDR3 protein: CASSWTGGTEAFF
CDR3 DNA: TGTGCCAGCAGCTGGACAGGGGGCACTGAAGCTTTCTTT
CDR3 length: 13
V gene: TRBV28
clone size: -
J gene: TRBJ1-1
D gene: TRBD1

CDR3 protein: CASGGQFNQPQHF
CDR3 DNA: TGTGCCAGCGGGGGACAGTTCAATCAGCCCCAGCATTTT
CDR3 length: 13
V gene: TRBV6-5
clone size: -
J gene: TRBJ1-5
D gene: TRBD1

CDR3 protein: CASSLSVTAGGNTIYF
CDR3 DNA: TGTGCCAGCAGCTTATCCGTAACGGCAGGAGGAAACACCATATATTTT
CDR3 length: 16
V gene: TRBV11-2
clone size: -
J gene: TRBJ1-3
D gene: -

CDR3 protein: CASSARGTGYTNTSLSYEQYF
CDR3 DNA: TGCGCCAGCAGCGCCCGGGGGACAGGATACACCAATACATCTTTGTCCTACGAGCAGTACTTC
CDR3 length: 21
V gene: TRBV5-1
clone size: -
J gene: TRBJ2-7
D gene: TRBD1

CDR3 protein: CASSTGRGGGGSPLHF
CDR3 DNA: TGTGCCAGCAGTACTGGGCGGGGGGGAGGAGGGTCACCCCTCCACTTT
CDR3 length: 16
V gene: TRBV28
clone size: -
J gene: TRBJ1-6
D gene: -

CDR3 protein: CASSWGTSGTDTQYF
CDR3 DNA: TGTGCCAGCAGCTGGGGGACTAGCGGGACAGATACGCAGTATTTT
CDR3 length: 15
V gene: TRBV7-9
clone size: -
J gene: TRBJ2-3
D gene: TRBD2